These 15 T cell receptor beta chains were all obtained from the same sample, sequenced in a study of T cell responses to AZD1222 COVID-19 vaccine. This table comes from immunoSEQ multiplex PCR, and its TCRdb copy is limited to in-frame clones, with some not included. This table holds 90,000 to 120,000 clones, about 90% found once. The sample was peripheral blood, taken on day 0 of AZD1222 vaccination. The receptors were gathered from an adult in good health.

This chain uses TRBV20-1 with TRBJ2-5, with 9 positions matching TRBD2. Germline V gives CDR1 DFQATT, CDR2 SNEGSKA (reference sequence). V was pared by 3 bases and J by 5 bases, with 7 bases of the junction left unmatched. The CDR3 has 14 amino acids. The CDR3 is CSASIAGVEETQYF. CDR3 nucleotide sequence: TGCAGTGCTAGTATAGCGGGAGTGGAGGAGACCCAGTACTTC.

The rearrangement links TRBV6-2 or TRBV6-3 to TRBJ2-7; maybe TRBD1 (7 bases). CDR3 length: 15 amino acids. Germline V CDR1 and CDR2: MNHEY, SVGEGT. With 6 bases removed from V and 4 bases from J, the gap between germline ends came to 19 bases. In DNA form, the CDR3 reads TGTGCCAGCAGCCCCTACAGGGGAGGTAATTACGAGCAGTACTTC. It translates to CASSPYRGGNYEQYF.

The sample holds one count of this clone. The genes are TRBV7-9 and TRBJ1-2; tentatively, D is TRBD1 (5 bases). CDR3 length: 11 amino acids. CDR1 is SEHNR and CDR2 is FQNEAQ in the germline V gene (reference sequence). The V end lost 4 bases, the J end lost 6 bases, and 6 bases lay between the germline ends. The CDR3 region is CASSYRNGYTF. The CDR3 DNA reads TGTGCCAGCAGCTACAGGAATGGCTACACCTTC.

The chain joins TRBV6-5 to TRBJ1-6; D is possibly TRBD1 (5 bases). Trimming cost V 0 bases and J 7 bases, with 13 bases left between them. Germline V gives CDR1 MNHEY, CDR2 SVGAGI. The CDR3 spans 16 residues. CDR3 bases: TGTGCCAGCAGTTACTCGAAGGGGATAGGGAATTCACCCCTCCACTTT. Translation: CASSYSKGIGNSPLHF.

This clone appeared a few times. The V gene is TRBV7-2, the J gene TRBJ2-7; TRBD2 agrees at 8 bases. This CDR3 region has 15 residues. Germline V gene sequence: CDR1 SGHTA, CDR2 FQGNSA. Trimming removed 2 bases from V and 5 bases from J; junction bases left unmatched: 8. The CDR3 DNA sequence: TGTGCCAGCAGCTTATGTACTAGCGGACCACACGAGCAGTACTTC. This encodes CASSLCTSGPHEQYF.

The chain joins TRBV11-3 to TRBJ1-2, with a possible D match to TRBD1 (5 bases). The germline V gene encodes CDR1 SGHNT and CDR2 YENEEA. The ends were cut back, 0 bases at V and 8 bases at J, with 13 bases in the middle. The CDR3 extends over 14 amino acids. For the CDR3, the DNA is TGTGCCAGCAGCTTAGATGGGACCTGGGGAGGCTACACCTTC. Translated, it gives CASSLDGTWGGYTF.

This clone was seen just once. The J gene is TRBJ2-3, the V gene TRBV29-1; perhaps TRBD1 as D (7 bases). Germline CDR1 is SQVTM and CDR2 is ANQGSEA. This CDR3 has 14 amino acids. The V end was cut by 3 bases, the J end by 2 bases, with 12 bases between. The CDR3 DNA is TGCAGCGTTGAGGAGGGGGCAGCCACAGATACGCAGTATTTT. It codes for CSVEEGAATDTQYF.

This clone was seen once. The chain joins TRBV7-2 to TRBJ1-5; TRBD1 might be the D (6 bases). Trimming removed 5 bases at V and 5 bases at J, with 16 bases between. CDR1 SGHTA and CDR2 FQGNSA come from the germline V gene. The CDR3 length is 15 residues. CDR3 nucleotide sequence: TGTGCCAGCAGCACGTCCGGGACACAGTATCAGCCCCAGCATTTT. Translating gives CASSTSGTQYQPQHF.

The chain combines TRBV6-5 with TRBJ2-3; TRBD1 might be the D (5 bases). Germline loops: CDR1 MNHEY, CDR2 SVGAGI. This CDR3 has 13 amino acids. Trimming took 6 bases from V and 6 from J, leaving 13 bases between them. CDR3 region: CASRDTPSDTQYF. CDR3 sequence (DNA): TGTGCCAGCAGGGACACCCCCTCGGATACGCAGTATTTT.

The CDR3 region has the DNA TGCAGTGCGAGACCCTTGTACGAGCAGTACTTC. Translation gives CSARPLYEQYF. This chain uses TRBV20-1 with TRBJ2-7; D gene unclear. This CDR3 spans 11 amino acids. Deletions cut 6 bases from V and 4 bases from J, with 10 bases between. In germline, CDR1 is DFQATT, CDR2 SNEGSKA (reference sequence).

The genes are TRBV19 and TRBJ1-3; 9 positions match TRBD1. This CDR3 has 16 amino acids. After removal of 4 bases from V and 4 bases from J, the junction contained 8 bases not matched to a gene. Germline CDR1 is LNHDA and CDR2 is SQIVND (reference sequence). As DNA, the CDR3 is TGTGCCAGTAGTAACACCGGGACAGGGAGCGGAAACACCATATATTTT. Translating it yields CASSNTGTGSGNTIYF.

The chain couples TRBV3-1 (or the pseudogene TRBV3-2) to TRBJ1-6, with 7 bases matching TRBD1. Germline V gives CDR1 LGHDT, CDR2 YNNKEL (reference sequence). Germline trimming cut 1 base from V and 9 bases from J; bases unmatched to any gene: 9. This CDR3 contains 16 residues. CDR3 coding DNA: TGTGCCAGCAGCCAAGTACTGACAGGGAATCTTTCACCCCTCCACTTT. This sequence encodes CASSQVLTGNLSPLHF.

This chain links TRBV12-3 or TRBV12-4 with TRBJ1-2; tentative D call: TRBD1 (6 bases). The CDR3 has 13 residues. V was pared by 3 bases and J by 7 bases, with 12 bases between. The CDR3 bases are TGTGCCAGCAGTTTCGGCAGGGGATTTGGCTACACCTTC. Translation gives CASSFGRGFGYTF.

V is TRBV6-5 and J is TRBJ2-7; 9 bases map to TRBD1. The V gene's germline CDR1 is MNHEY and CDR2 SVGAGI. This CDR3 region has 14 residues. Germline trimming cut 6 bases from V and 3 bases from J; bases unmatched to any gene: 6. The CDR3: CASSSPGQGYEQYF. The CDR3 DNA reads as TGTGCCAGCAGCTCCCCGGGACAGGGCTACGAGCAGTACTTC.

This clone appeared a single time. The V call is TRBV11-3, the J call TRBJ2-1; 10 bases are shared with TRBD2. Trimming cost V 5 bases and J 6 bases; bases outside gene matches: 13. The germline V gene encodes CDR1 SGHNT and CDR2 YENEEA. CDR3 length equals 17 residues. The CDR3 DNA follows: TGTGCCAGCAGCCCCCTCGAAGCGGGAGGGCCTCCCAATGAGCAGTTCTTC. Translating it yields CASSPLEAGGPPNEQFF.